This T cell receptor beta chain was sequenced during a study of T cells after posttransplantation cyclophosphamide. Treatment was busulfan-fludarabine conditioning, a marrow graft, and cyclophosphamide on days +3 and +4. Clones were read by immunoSEQ multiplex PCR, and TCRdb kept only the in-frame ones, dropping some. The sample yields some 18,000 clones, without any singletons. Germline CDR1 MNHEY, CDR2 SVGAGI. V gave up 10 bases and J gave up 0 bases, with 16 bases separating them. This CDR3 has 15 residues. This clone appeared many times. The TCR sequence derives from a female patient in her 30s who received an allogeneic stem cell transplant from a related donor, was CMV-positive, and had no GVHD. Some of the T cells might come from the graft donor. The chain is built from TRBV6-5 and TRBJ2-1, with D possibly being TRBD1 (5 bases). Sample: PBMCs, taken after allogeneic stem cell transplant with posttransplant cyclophosphamide. Here the CDR3 DNA reads TGTGCCATCTCCCCAGGGCGGAGCTCCTACAATGAGCAGTTCTTC. This gives the protein CAISPGRSSYNEQFF.